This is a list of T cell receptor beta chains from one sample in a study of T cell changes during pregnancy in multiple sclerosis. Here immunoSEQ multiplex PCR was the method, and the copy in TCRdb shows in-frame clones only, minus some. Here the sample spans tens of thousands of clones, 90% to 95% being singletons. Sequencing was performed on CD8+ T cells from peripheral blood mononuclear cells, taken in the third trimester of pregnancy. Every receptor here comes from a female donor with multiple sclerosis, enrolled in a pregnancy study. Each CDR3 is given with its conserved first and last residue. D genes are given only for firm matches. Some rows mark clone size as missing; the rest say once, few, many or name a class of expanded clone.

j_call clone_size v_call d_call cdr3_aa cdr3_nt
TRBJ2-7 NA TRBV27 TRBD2 CASSISGSSYEQYF TGTGCCAGCAGTATTAGCGGGAGCTCCTACGAGCAGTACTTC
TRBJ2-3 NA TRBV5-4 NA CASSPPPGSTDTQYF TGTGCCAGCAGCCCCCCCCCGGGGAGCACAGATACGCAGTATTTT
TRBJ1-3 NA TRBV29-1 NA CSVAQGAPGNTIYF TGCAGCGTTGCACAGGGTGCGCCTGGAAACACCATATATTTT
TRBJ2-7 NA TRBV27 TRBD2 CASSPSGGRISYEQYF TGTGCCAGCAGTCCCTCGGGGGGTCGCATATCCTACGAGCAGTACTTC
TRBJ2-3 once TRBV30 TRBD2 CAWSVAGGADTQYF TGTGCCTGGAGCGTAGCGGGAGGCGCAGATACGCAGTATTTT
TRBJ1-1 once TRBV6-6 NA CASSGGSGTEAFF TGTGCCAGCAGTGGAGGAAGCGGCACTGAAGCTTTCTTT
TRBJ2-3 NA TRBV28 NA CASSSGGVSTDTQYF TGTGCCAGCAGCTCAGGAGGAGTGAGCACAGATACGCAGTATTTT
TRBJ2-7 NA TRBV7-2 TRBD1 CASSFGQEYEQYF TGTGCCAGCAGCTTTGGACAGGAATACGAGCAGTACTTC
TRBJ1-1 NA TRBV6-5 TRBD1 CASSYHRGSGAEAFF TGTGCCAGCAGTTACCACAGGGGTTCTGGGGCTGAAGCTTTCTTT
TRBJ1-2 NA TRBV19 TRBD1 CASSPDRQGSDGYTF TGTGCCAGTAGCCCAGACCGACAGGGGTCGGATGGCTACACCTTC
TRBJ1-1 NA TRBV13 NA CASSPWVGEDTEAFF TGTGCCAGCAGCCCCTGGGTGGGGGAGGACACTGAAGCTTTCTTT
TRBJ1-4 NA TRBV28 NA CASSLSQDIGTNEKLFF TGTGCCAGCAGTTTGAGCCAGGATATAGGAACTAATGAAAAACTGTTTTTT
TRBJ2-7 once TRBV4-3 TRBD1 CASSQDRGLYEQYF TGCGCCAGCAGCCAAGACAGGGGGCTCTACGAGCAGTACTTC
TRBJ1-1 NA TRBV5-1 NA CASSLVLGTEAFF TGCGCCAGCAGCTTGGTACTCGGCACTGAAGCTTTCTTT
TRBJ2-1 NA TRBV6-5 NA CASSYSTSSLYNEQFF TGTGCCAGCAGTTACTCGACTAGTTCCCTCTACAATGAGCAGTTCTTC
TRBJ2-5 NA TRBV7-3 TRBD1 CASSPETGRQSETQYF TGTGCCAGCAGCCCAGAGACAGGGCGGCAGTCAGAGACCCAGTACTTC
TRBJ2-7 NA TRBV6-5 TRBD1 CASKDQGRGQHEQYF TGTGCCAGCAAAGACCAGGGCAGGGGGCAGCACGAGCAGTACTTC
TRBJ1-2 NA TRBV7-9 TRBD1 CASRYGTADGYTF TGTGCCAGCAGATATGGGACAGCCGATGGCTACACCTTC
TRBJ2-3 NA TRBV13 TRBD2 CASSPGLAGTDTQYF TGTGCCAGCAGCCCGGGACTAGCAGGCACAGATACGCAGTATTTT
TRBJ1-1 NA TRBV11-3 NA CASSTRTGTEAFF TGTGCCAGCAGCACCCGAACAGGGACCGAAGCTTTCTTT
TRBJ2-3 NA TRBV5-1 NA CASLAPSGDTQYF TGCGCCAGCCTAGCGCCCTCGGGAGATACGCAGTATTTT
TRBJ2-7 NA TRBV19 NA CASSMEGYEQYF TGTGCCAGTAGTATGGAGGGGTACGAGCAGTACTTC
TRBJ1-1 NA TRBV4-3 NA CASSLHRSGDTEAFF TGCGCCAGCAGCCTACACAGGTCGGGGGACACTGAAGCTTTCTTT
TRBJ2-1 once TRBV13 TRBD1 CASSFTGGSLAQFF TGTGCCAGCAGCTTCACAGGGGGAAGCCTAGCCCAGTTCTTC
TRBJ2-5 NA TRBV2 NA CASTRGGVGETQYF TGTGCCAGCACCAGAGGGGGGGTTGGAGAGACCCAGTACTTC
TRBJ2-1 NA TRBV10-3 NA CAISESPAGLYNEQFF TGTGCCATCAGTGAGTCGCCGGCGGGACTCTACAATGAGCAGTTCTTC
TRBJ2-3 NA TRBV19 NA CASSFGTDTQYF TGTGCCAGTAGTTTCGGCACAGATACGCAGTATTTT
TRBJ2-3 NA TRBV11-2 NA CASSLDRSSVGGDTQYF TGTGCCAGCAGCTTAGATCGGAGTAGCGTCGGGGGAGATACGCAGTATTTT
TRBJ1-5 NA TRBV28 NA CASSWTGNQPQHF TGTGCCAGCAGTTGGACAGGCAATCAGCCCCAGCATTTT